This TCR beta chain originates from a study of T cell repertoires in ileal Crohn's disease. Generated by immunoSEQ multiplex PCR, the TCRdb table keeps only in-frame clones and is missing some. The sample lists thousands of clones, more than 65% occurring once. The sequenced sample consisted of ileal tissue. The TCR originated in an adult with Crohn's disease.

The CDR3 spells CASSLQNTEAFF. CDR3 nucleotides: TGTGCCAGCAGCTTACAGAACACTGAAGCTTTCTTT. The chain combines TRBV7-9 with TRBJ1-1; D is ambiguous. With 2 bases removed from V and 1 base from J, the gap between germline ends came to 2 bases. The CDR3 covers 12 residues. CDR1 and CDR2 (germline): SEHNR, FQNEAQ (reference sequence).